The present T cell receptor (beta chain) was sequenced within a study of control samples from healthy donors and cancer patients. Germline loops: CDR1 LGHNA, CDR2 YNFKEQ. The CDR3 spans 15 residues. V shed 1 base and J 5 bases; nucleotides not matched to a gene: 5. The table came from immunoSEQ multiplex PCR; TCRdb's copy has only in-frame clones and leaves some out. The table has nearly 55,000 clones, approximately 96% seen once. The chain couples TRBV4-2 to TRBJ2-1, with 7 bases lining up with TRBD2. Sequencing was performed on blood. The clonotype comes from a woman aged 25 to 39 in good health. DNA for the CDR3: TGTGCCAGCAGCCAAGGTTCTAGCGGAAACAATGAGCAGTTCTTC. Amino acid sequence: CASSQGSSGNNEQFF.